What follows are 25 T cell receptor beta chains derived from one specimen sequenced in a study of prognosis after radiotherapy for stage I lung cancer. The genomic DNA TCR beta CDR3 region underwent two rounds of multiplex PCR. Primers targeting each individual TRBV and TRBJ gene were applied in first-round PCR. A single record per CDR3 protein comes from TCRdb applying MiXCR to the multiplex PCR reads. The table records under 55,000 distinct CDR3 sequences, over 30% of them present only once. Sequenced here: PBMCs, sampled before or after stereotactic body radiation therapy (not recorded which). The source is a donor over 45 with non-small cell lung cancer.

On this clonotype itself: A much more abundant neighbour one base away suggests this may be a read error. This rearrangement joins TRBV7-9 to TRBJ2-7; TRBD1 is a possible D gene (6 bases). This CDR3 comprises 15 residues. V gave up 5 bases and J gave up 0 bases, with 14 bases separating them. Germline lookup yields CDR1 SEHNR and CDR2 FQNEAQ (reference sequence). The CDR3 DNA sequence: TGTGCCAGCAGCCCCCGAAGGGGGATCTCCTACGAGCAGTACTTC. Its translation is CASSPRRGISYEQYF.

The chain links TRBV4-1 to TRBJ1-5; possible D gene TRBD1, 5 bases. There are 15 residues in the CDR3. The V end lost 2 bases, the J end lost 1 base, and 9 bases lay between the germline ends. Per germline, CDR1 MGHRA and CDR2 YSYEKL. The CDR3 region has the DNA TGCGCCAGCAGCCAAAGGGACGAGAGCAATCAGCCCCAGCATTTT. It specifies CASSQRDESNQPQHF.

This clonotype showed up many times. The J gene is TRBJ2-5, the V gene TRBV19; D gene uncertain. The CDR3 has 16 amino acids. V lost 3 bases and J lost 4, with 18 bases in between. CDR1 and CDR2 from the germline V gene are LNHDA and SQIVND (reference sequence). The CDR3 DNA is TGTGCCAGTAGTATCAGGATCGGCCCCGACGGAGAGACCCAGTACTTC. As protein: CASSIRIGPDGETQYF.

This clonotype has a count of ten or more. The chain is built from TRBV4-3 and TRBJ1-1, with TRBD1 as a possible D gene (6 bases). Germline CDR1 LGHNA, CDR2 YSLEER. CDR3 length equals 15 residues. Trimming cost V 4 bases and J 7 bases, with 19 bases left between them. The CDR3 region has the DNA TGCGCCAGCAGCCGGGGGATGGCAGGGGAGTTTGAAGCTTTCTTT. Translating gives CASSRGMAGEFEAFF.

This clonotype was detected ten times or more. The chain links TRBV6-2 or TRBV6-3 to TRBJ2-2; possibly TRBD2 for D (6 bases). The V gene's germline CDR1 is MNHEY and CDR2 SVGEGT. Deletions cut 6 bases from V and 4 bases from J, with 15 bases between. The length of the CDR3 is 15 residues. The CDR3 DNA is TGTGCCAGCAGGGTGCGGGGAAGGGGCACCGGGGAGCTGTTTTTT. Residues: CASRVRGRGTGELFF.

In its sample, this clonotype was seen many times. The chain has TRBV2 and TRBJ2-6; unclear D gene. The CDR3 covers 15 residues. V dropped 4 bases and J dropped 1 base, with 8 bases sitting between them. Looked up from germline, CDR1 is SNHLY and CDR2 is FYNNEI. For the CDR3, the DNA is TGTGCCAGCAGTGGCGGCCTGTCTGGGGCCAACGTCCTGACTTTC. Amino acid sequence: CASSGGLSGANVLTF.

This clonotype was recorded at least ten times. CDR3 in DNA: TGTGCCAGCAGCAGGGAAACAGATACGCAGTATTTT. The encoded protein is CASSRETDTQYF. The V gene is TRBV2, the J gene TRBJ2-3, with D maybe TRBD1 (5 bases). The CDR3 has 12 amino acids. The V end lost 6 bases, the J end lost 3 bases, and 7 bases lay between the germline ends. Germline V gives CDR1 SNHLY, CDR2 FYNNEI.

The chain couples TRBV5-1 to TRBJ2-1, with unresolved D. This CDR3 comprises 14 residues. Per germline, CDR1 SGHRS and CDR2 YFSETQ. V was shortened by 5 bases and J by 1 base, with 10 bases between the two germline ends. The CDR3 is CASRDEESYNEQFF. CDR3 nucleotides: TGCGCCAGCAGAGACGAGGAGTCCTACAATGAGCAGTTCTTC.

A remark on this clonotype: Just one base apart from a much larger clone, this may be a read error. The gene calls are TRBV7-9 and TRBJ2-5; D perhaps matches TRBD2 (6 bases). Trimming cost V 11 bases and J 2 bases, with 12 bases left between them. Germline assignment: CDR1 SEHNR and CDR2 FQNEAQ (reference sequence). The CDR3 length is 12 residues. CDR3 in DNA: TGTGCCTACCGGGAGTGGCAAGAGACCCAGTACTTC. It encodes CAYREWQETQYF.

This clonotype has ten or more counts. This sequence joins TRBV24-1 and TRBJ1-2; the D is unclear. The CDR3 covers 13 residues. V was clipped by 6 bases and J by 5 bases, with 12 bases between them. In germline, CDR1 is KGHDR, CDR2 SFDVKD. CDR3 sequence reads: CATSQQSDYGYTF. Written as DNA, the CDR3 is TGTGCCACCAGTCAGCAGTCGGATTATGGCTACACCTTC.

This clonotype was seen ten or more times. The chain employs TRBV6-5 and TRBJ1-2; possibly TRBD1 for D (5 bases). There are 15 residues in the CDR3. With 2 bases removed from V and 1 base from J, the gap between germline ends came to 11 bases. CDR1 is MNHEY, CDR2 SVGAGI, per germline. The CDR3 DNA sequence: TGTGCCAGCAGTTACGCCGGGGGAGGTAACTATGGCTACACCTTC. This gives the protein CASSYAGGGNYGYTF.

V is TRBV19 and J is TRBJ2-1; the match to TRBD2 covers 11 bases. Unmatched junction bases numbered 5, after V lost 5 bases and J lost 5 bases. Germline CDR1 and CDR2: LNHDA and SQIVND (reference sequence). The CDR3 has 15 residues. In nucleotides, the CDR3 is TGTGCCAGTAGTTCGACTAGCGGGAACCACAATGAGCAGTTCTTC. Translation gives CASSSTSGNHNEQFF.

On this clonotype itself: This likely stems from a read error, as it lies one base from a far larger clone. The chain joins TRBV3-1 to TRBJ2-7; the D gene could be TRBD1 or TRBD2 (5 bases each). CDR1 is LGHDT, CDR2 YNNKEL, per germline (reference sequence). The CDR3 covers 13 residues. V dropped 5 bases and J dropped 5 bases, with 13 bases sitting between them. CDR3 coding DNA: TGTGCCAGCAGCTGGGGACGGGGCGACGAGCAGTACTTC. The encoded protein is CASSWGRGDEQYF.

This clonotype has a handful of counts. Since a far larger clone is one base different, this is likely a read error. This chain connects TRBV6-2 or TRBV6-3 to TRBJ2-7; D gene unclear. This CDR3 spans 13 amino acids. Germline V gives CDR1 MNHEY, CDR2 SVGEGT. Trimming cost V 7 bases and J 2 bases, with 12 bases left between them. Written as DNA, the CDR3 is TGTGCCAGCATATACTCTTCGACCTACGAGCAGTACTTC. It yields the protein CASIYSSTYEQYF.

Written as DNA, the CDR3 is TGTGCCAGCAGTCCCAGGGCCTGGGGAAACATTCAGTACTTC. Residues: CASSPRAWGNIQYF. The chain joins TRBV28 to TRBJ2-4; maybe TRBD1 (5 bases). Trimming removed 5 bases from V and 6 bases from J, with 14 bases in between. Germline CDR1 and CDR2: MDHEN and SYDVKM. This CDR3 has 14 residues. The full variable domain, its missing parts supplied by reference TRBV28 and TRBJ2-4, is DVKVTQSSRYLVKRTGEKVFLECVQDMDHENMFWYRQDPGLGLRLIYFSYDVKMKEKGDIPEGYSVSREKKERFSLILESASTNQTSMYLCASSPRAWGNIQYFGAGTRLSVL.

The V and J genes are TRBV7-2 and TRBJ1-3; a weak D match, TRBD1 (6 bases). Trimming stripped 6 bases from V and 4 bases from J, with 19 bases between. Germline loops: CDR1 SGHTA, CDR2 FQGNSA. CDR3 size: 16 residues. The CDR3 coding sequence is TGTGCCAGCAGTTCTAGGAACAGGGCAACGGGAAACACCATATATTTT. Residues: CASSSRNRATGNTIYF.

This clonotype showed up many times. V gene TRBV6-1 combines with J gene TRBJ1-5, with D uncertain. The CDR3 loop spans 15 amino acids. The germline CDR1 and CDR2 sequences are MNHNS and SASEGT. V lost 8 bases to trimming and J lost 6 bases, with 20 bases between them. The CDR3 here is CASGLLTVPSQPQHF. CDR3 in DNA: TGTGCCAGCGGCCTTTTGACGGTGCCGAGTCAGCCCCAGCATTTT.

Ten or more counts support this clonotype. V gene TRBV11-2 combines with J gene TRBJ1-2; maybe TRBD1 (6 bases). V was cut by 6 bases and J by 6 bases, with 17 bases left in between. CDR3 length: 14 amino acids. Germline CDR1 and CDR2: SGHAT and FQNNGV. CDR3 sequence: CASRPVTGGNGYTF. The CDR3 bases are TGTGCCAGCAGACCCGTGACAGGAGGCAATGGCTACACCTTC.

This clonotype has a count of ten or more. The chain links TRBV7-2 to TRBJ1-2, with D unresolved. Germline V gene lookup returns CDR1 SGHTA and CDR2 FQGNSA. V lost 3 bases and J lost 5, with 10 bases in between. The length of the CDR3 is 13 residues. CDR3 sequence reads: CASSFGQSYGYTF. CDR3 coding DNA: TGTGCCAGCAGCTTTGGCCAGTCGTATGGCTACACCTTC.

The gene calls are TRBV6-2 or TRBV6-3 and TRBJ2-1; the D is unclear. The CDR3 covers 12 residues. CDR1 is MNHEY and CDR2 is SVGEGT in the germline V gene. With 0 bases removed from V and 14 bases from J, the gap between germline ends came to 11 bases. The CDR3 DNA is TGTGCCAGCAGTTACTCCTCTGTAGGGAAGTTCTTC. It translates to CASSYSSVGKFF.

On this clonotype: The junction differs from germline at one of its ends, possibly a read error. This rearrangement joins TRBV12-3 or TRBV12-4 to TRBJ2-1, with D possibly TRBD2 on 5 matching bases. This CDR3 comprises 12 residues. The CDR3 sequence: CAISLEGNEQFF. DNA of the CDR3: TGTGCCATCAGTTTAGAGGGCAATGAGCAGTTCTTC.

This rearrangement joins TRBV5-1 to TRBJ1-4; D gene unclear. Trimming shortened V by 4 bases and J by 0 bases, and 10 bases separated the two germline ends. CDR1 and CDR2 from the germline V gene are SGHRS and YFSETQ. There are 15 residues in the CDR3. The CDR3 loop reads CASSAYPTTNEKLFF. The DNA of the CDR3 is TGCGCCAGCAGCGCCTACCCCACAACTAATGAAAAACTGTTTTTT.

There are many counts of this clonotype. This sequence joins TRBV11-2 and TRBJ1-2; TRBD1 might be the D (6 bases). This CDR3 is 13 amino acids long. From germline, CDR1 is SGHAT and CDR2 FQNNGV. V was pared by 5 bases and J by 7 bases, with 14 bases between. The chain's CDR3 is CASSPGGSLGYTF. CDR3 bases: TGTGCCAGCAGCCCCGGGGGCTCCCTTGGCTACACCTTC.

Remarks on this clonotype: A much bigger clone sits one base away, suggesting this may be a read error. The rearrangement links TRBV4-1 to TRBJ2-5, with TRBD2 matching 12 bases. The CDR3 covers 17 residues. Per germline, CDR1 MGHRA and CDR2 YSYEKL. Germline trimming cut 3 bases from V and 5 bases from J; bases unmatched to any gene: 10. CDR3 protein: CASSQFGLAGWGETQYF. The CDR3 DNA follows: TGCGCCAGCAGCCAGTTCGGACTAGCGGGATGGGGGGAGACCCAGTACTTC.

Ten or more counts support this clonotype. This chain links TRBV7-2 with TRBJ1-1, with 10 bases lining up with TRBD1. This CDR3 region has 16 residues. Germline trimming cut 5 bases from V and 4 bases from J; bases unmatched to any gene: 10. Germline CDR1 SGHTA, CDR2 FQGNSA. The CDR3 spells CASSRQGASWGTEAFF. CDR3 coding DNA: TGTGCCAGCAGCCGACAGGGGGCATCCTGGGGCACTGAAGCTTTCTTT. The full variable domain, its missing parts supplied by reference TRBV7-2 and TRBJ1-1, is GAGVSQSPSNKVTEKGKDVELRCDPISGHTALYWYRQSLGQGLEFLIYFQGNSAPDKSGLPSDRFSAERTGGSVSTLTIQRTQQEDSAVYLCASSRQGASWGTEAFFGQGTRLTVV.